These 17 T cell receptor beta chains were all obtained from the same sample, sequenced in a study of OX40 agonist ivuxolimab in advanced cancers. Only in-frame clones appear in the TCRdb table, and some are missing; sequencing was by immunoSEQ multiplex PCR. Of roughly 79,000 clones in the sample, under 95% were seen once. Specimen: CD4+ or CD8+ T cells sorted from blood, collected in a trial of the OX40 agonist ivuxolimab. The receptors were gathered from an adult with an advanced solid tumor such as melanoma, head and neck, liver or kidney cancer.

This clone was seen just once. The chain is built from TRBV5-1 and TRBJ2-7; the match to TRBD2 covers 7 bases. Germline CDR1 is SGHRS and CDR2 is YFSETQ. Losses at the gene ends were 4 bases for V and 6 bases for J; bases not matched to a gene: 10. This CDR3 contains 14 residues. This CDR3 reads CASSGEGSKAEQYF. Written as DNA, the CDR3 is TGCGCCAGCAGCGGGGAGGGGTCGAAGGCCGAGCAGTACTTC.

The chain recombines TRBV4-1 with TRBJ2-5; weak D call: TRBD2 (5 bases). Trimming stripped 3 bases from V and 4 bases from J, with 12 bases between. This CDR3 has 14 residues. Germline assignment: CDR1 MGHRA and CDR2 YSYEKL. CDR3 in amino acids: CASSQFQGGETQYF. The CDR3 DNA reads as TGCGCCAGCAGCCAGTTTCAAGGAGGAGAGACCCAGTACTTC.

The chain uses TRBV10-3 and TRBJ2-2, with 8 bases fitting TRBD2. The CDR3 loop spans 16 amino acids. J lost 4 bases, V lost 3 bases, and 7 bases had no gene match. Germline CDR1 reads ENHRY; CDR2 reads SYGVKD. CDR3 bases: TGTGCCATCAGTGAACGTACGGGAGGGCCCACCGGGGAGCTGTTTTTT. This sequence encodes CAISERTGGPTGELFF.

The chain carries TRBV2 and TRBJ2-1, with a possible D match to TRBD1 (6 bases). The CDR3 runs 11 residues. Germline V gives CDR1 SNHLY, CDR2 FYNNEI. V lost 8 bases to trimming and J lost 12 bases, with 14 bases between them. CDR3 sequence (DNA): TGTGCCAGCCGAGGGGGTTGGGGGCAGTTCTTC. Encoded protein: CASRGGWGQFF.

This clone was found a few times. CDR3 loop: CASSNPGQEYGYTF. DNA of the CDR3: TGTGCCAGCAGCAATCCGGGACAAGAATATGGCTACACCTTC. The genes are TRBV6-5 and TRBJ1-2, with D possibly being TRBD1 (6 bases). This CDR3 has 14 amino acids. Trimming cost V 6 bases and J 5 bases, with 16 bases left between them. The germline CDR1 and CDR2 sequences are MNHEY and SVGAGI.

Only one count was recorded for this clone. This chain links TRBV11-3 with TRBJ2-2; 7 bases line up with TRBD2. The CDR3 extends over 17 amino acids. V dropped 1 base and J dropped 1; count of bases not matched to a gene: 6. Germline V lookup: CDR1 SGHNT, CDR2 YENEEA. The CDR3 DNA follows: TGTGCCAGCAGCTTAGGAGCGGGGACCGGGAACACCGGGGAGCTGTTTTTT. Translating gives CASSLGAGTGNTGELFF.

The chain uses TRBV9 and TRBJ2-2; D may be TRBD1 (6 bases). The CDR3 totals 15 residues. V lost 3 bases, J lost 4 bases, and 13 bases lay in between. Germline V gene data show CDR1 as SGDLS and CDR2 as YYNGEE. CDR3 in amino acids: CASSGTGLSTGELFF. CDR3 coding DNA: TGTGCCAGCAGCGGAACAGGGTTGAGCACCGGGGAGCTGTTTTTT.

The chain uses TRBV4-1 and TRBJ2-7; 8 positions match TRBD2. This CDR3 is 16 amino acids long. Trimming took 0 bases from V and 1 from J; bases not matched to a gene: 5. Per germline, CDR1 MGHRA and CDR2 YSYEKL. CDR3: CASSQDLGGRSYEQYF. The CDR3 DNA reads TGCGCCAGCAGCCAAGATCTCGGCGGGAGGTCCTACGAGCAGTACTTC.

This chain links TRBV5-1 with TRBJ2-3; 8 positions match TRBD1. The junction had 12 bases not matched to a gene; V was cut back by 5 bases and J by 4 bases. The germline V gene has CDR1 SGHRS and CDR2 YFSETQ. This CDR3 is 16 amino acids long. CDR3 region: CASRRPGTGSADTQYF. The DNA for the CDR3 is TGCGCCAGCAGGCGACCCGGGACAGGTTCGGCAGATACGCAGTATTTT. Full variable domain (rest looked up from reference TRBV5-1 and TRBJ2-3): KAGVTQTPRYLIKTRGQQVTLSCSPISGHRSVSWYQQTPGQGLQFLFEYFSETQRNKGNFPGRFSGRQFSNSRSEMNVSTLELGDSALYLCASRRPGTGSADTQYFGPGTRLTVL.

The rearrangement uses TRBV18 and TRBJ2-2, with 8 bases fitting TRBD2. Losses at the gene ends were 3 bases for V and 0 bases for J; bases not matched to a gene: 6. The CDR3 totals 17 residues. Per germline, CDR1 KGHSH and CDR2 LQKENI. The chain's CDR3 is CASSPASGSSNTGELFF. The DNA of the CDR3 is TGTGCCAGCTCACCGGCCAGCGGGAGTTCGAACACCGGGGAGCTGTTTTTT.

The chain couples TRBV7-9 to TRBJ1-2; 11 bases agree with TRBD1. J was trimmed by 12 bases and V by 4 bases; bases with no gene match: 4. Germline V gene sequence: CDR1 SEHNR, CDR2 FQNEAQ (reference sequence). There are 12 residues in the CDR3. The CDR3 loop reads CASSSGQGGDTF. The DNA for the CDR3 is TGTGCCAGCAGCTCGGGACAGGGGGGTGACACCTTC.

The V and J genes are TRBV5-1 and TRBJ2-5, with 12 bases lining up with TRBD2. The ends lost 4 bases at V and 1 base at J; junction bases unmatched: 8. This CDR3 spans 17 amino acids. Looked up from germline, CDR1 is SGHRS and CDR2 is YFSETQ. DNA for the CDR3: TGCGCCAGCAGCCCCGAACCGGGACTAGCGGGCCAAGAGACCCAGTACTTC. Translation: CASSPEPGLAGQETQYF. Together with reference TRBV5-1 and TRBJ2-5, the CDR3 gives the full variable domain: KAGVTQTPRYLIKTRGQQVTLSCSPISGHRSVSWYQQTPGQGLQFLFEYFSETQRNKGNFPGRFSGRQFSNSRSEMNVSTLELGDSALYLCASSPEPGLAGQETQYFGPGTRLLVL.

As concerns this clone: The sample holds other DNA sequences that translate to the same CDR3. In DNA form, the CDR3 reads TGTGCCAGCTCACCCGGGAATTCAGAGACCCAGTACTTC. The encoded protein is CASSPGNSETQYF. The V and J genes are TRBV18 and TRBJ2-5, with D perhaps TRBD2 (5 bases). This CDR3 spans 13 amino acids. Germline V gives CDR1 KGHSH, CDR2 LQKENI. V lost 3 bases and J 4 bases, leaving 9 bases between the germline ends.

J is TRBJ1-5 and V is TRBV10-1; perhaps TRBD1 as D (6 bases). The germline V gene encodes CDR1 WNHNN and CDR2 SYGVQD (reference sequence). The CDR3 spans 14 residues. V was trimmed by 6 bases and J by 7 bases, leaving 16 bases between them. The DNA for the CDR3 is TGCGCCAGCAGCCCGGGCGGGGGGGGCCAGCCCCAGCATTTT. Amino acid sequence: CASSPGGGGQPQHF.

This clone was found once. The chain is built from TRBV7-9 and TRBJ1-1, with D possibly matching TRBD1 (5 bases). Trimming took 3 bases from V and 1 from J, leaving 21 bases between them. CDR3 size: 18 residues. Germline V gene data show CDR1 as SEHNR and CDR2 as FQNEAQ (reference sequence). Written as DNA, the CDR3 is TGTGCCAGCAGCTTGGGCACGATGCGGGGGTCGACGAACACTGAAGCTTTCTTT. Protein sequence: CASSLGTMRGSTNTEAFF.

V gene TRBV19 combines with J gene TRBJ2-3; no reliable D call. V lost 1 base, J lost 2 bases, and 10 bases lay in between. The CDR3 covers 15 residues. Germline V CDR1 and CDR2: LNHDA, SQIVND (reference sequence). The CDR3 nucleotides are TGTGCCAGTAGTATAGGTACCCTATTCACAGATACGCAGTATTTT. As protein: CASSIGTLFTDTQYF.

This chain uses TRBV5-1 with TRBJ1-1; tentative D call: TRBD1 (5 bases). CDR1 SGHRS and CDR2 YFSETQ come from the germline V gene. The V gene lost 2 bases and the J gene lost 0 bases, with 20 bases spanning the gap. There are 18 residues in the CDR3. CDR3 loop: CASSFRGSAPAMNTEAFF. DNA of the CDR3: TGCGCCAGCAGCTTTCGGGGGAGTGCCCCCGCCATGAACACTGAAGCTTTCTTT.